The 9 T cell receptor beta chains below come from one sample, sequenced in a study of spatial heterogeneity in lung cancer. Time point reported: sample taken at primary tumor resection. Researchers sequenced whole RNA taken from tumor, nontumor lung or frozen PBMC without sorting. Via MiXCR, TCRdb re-called the 5' RACE reads, giving one row per CDR3 protein. Of fewer than 55,000 distinct CDR3 sequences in the sample, 7.5% to 8% were seen once. The source material was PBMCs, sampled at surgery. These TCRs come from a female donor with early-stage non-small cell lung cancer.

This clonotype was detected many times. The rearrangement links TRBV5-1 to TRBJ1-1; 7 nucleotides line up with TRBD1. The trim removed 4 bases at V and 4 bases at J, leaving 10 bases unmatched. The CDR3 totals 15 residues. From germline, CDR1 is SGHRS and CDR2 YFSETQ. The CDR3 region has the DNA TGCGCCAGCAGCCCCGAGGACAGGCGAACCACTGAAGCTTTCTTT. Protein product: CASSPEDRRTTEAFF.

In its sample, this clonotype was seen many times. The chain is built from TRBV7-9 and TRBJ2-3; TRBD2 aligns across 8 bases. Germline V gives CDR1 SEHNR, CDR2 FQNEAQ (reference sequence). The V gene end was trimmed by 1 base and the J gene end by 6 bases; junction bases not matched to a gene: 3. This CDR3 region has 14 residues. CDR3 in amino acids: CASSLGSGADTQYF. CDR3 in DNA: TGTGCCAGCAGCTTAGGTAGCGGGGCCGATACGCAGTATTTT. The variable domain in full, with the rest retrieved from reference TRBV7-9 and TRBJ2-3, is DTGVSQNPRHKITKRGQNVTFRCDPISEHNRLYWYRQTLGQGPEFLTYFQNEAQLEKSRLLSDRFSAERPKGSFSTLEIQRTEQGDSAMYLCASSLGSGADTQYFGPGTRLTVL.

This clonotype was seen repeatedly, ten times or more. The CDR3 here is CASSLPGELFF. The CDR3 coding sequence is TGTGCCAGCAGCCTCCCCGGGGAGCTGTTTTTT. The rearrangement joins TRBV6-2 or TRBV6-3 to TRBJ2-2; D gene uncertain. The ends were cut back, 6 bases at V and 6 bases at J, with 5 bases in the middle. This CDR3 spans 11 amino acids. CDR1 and CDR2 (germline): MNHEY, SVGEGT.

This clonotype was detected many times. The chain carries TRBV6-5 and TRBJ2-5; D is unclear. CDR1 is MNHEY and CDR2 is SVGAGI in the germline V gene. CDR3 length equals 16 residues. Trimming cost V 0 bases and J 3 bases, with 14 bases left between them. The CDR3 DNA reads as TGTGCCAGCAGTTACTCGCCCCAAGGCAGCGAAGAGACCCAGTACTTC. Amino acid sequence: CASSYSPQGSEETQYF.

This clonotype was seen ten or more times. The rearrangement links TRBV20-1 to TRBJ2-5; D is possibly TRBD2 (6 bases). Trimming pared 4 bases from V and 5 bases from J, leaving 20 bases between. There are 15 residues in the CDR3. Germline V gene sequence: CDR1 DFQATT, CDR2 SNEGSKA (reference sequence). The CDR3 here is CSAIPYLEEGETQYF. As DNA, the CDR3 is TGCAGTGCTATCCCTTACCTTGAGGAGGGGGAGACCCAGTACTTC.

This clonotype showed up just a few times. CDR3 DNA sequence: TGTGCCAGCAGTGAAGGGGCAGGGGTTAAGCCCCAGCATTTT. Its translation: CASSEGAGVKPQHF. This rearrangement joins TRBV6-1 to TRBJ1-5; tentatively, D is TRBD1 (6 bases). The length of the CDR3 is 14 residues. V dropped 1 base and J dropped 8 bases, with 12 bases sitting between them. Germline loops: CDR1 MNHNS, CDR2 SASEGT.

This clonotype was found many times. The chain couples TRBV29-1 to TRBJ2-1, with D possibly being TRBD2 (7 bases). This CDR3 comprises 17 residues. V was clipped by 3 bases and J by 1 base, with 19 bases between them. Germline-derived CDR1 and CDR2 are SQVTM and ANQGSEA. The CDR3 region has the DNA TGCAGCGTTGAGGGGAGGGAACAGGGTGTATCCTACAATGAGCAGTTCTTC. It encodes CSVEGREQGVSYNEQFF.

This clonotype occurred a few times. The chain employs TRBV11-2 and TRBJ1-2; D gene ambiguous. The CDR3 loop spans 13 amino acids. The germline CDR1 and CDR2 sequences are SGHAT and FQNNGV. V was shortened by 0 bases and J by 8 bases, with 10 bases between the two germline ends. In DNA form, the CDR3 reads TGTGCCAGCAGCTTAGATAACAGATGGGGCTACACCTTC. It codes for CASSLDNRWGYTF.

In its sample, this clonotype was seen many times. The rearrangement uses TRBV20-1 and TRBJ1-5; TRBD1 agrees at 7 bases. V shed 2 bases, J shed 1 base, and the junction held 2 bases outside the gene matches. The CDR3 runs 14 residues. CDR1 is DFQATT, CDR2 SNEGSKA, per germline (reference sequence). The CDR3, as DNA: TGCAGTGCTAGAAAACAGGGGAGCAATCAGCCCCAGCATTTT. It encodes CSARKQGSNQPQHF.